These 27 T cell receptor beta chains came from one sample sequenced in a study of T cell repertoires in cytomegalovirus infection. No antigen has been assigned to these receptors. In TCRdb, the reads were re-called with MiXCR into one record per CDR3 protein. This sample has around 500,000 distinct CDR3 sequences; more than 40% occur once, and the top ten carry roughly two fifths. The sequencing here drew on cultured PBMCs, taken from culture after CMV antigen stimulation. These TCRs come from a human donor in good health (CMV status not recorded). Some clones in this sample may be carry-over from other donors' samples.

This clonotype was seen only a few times. The rearrangement joins TRBV7-2 to TRBJ2-1; TRBD2 aligns across 13 bases. The CDR3 runs to 18 residues. The germline gives CDR1 SGHTA, CDR2 FQGNSA. J was trimmed by 9 bases and V by 4 bases; bases with no gene match: 15. Here the CDR3 reads CASSSRPGLAGVQSEQFF. As DNA, the CDR3 is TGTGCCAGCAGCTCCCGACCAGGACTAGCGGGAGTTCAGAGTGAGCAGTTCTTC.

The chain uses TRBV27 and TRBJ1-2; tentatively, D is TRBD1 (5 bases). V lost 8 bases to trimming and J lost 6 bases, with 19 bases between them. There are 14 residues in the CDR3. Germline V CDR1 and CDR2: MNHEY, SMNVEV (reference sequence). DNA for the CDR3: TGTGCCAGCGGCGAGGAGGGGCCGTGGAATGGCTACACCTTC. Protein product: CASGEEGPWNGYTF.

Only a few counts were recorded for this clonotype. This chain connects TRBV7-2 to TRBJ2-1; no definite D call. Germline CDR1 reads SGHTA; CDR2 reads FQGNSA. Trimming removed 5 bases at V and 7 bases at J, with 15 bases between. The CDR3 spans 14 residues. CDR3 bases: TGTGCCAGCAGCCCCTTGTCCGAACCTAATGAGCAGTTCTTC. Protein sequence: CASSPLSEPNEQFF.

The V call is TRBV28, the J call TRBJ1-5; a possible D gene is TRBD1 (5 bases). The V gene lost 6 bases and the J gene lost 7 bases, with 25 bases spanning the gap. This CDR3 comprises 17 residues. The germline V gene has CDR1 MDHEN and CDR2 SYDVKM. The CDR3 DNA reads TGTGCCAGCAGCCACGACTGGGGACGCTCAACGGGGCAGCCCCAGCATTTT. It codes for CASSHDWGRSTGQPQHF.

V and J are TRBV7-2 and TRBJ1-1; no clear D gene. Germline V gene data show CDR1 as SGHTA and CDR2 as FQGNSA. CDR3 length: 13 residues. Trimming pared 4 bases from V and 8 bases from J, leaving 14 bases between. The chain's CDR3 is CASSYTSLVEAFF. In DNA, the CDR3 is TGTGCCAGCAGCTACACATCTCTGGTAGAAGCTTTCTTT.

This clonotype appeared once. The chain joins TRBV15 to TRBJ2-2; D ambiguous. Trimming took 0 bases from V and 3 from J, leaving 8 bases between them. The length of the CDR3 is 15 residues. CDR1 is LNHNV and CDR2 is YYDKDF in the germline V gene (reference sequence). CDR3 loop: CATSRDLRHTGELFF. The CDR3 nucleotides read TGTGCCACCAGCAGAGATCTGCGGCACACCGGGGAGCTGTTTTTT.

Many counts were recorded for this clonotype. The rearrangement joins TRBV4-1 to TRBJ2-5, with 11 bases matching TRBD2. Germline trimming cut 3 bases from V and 2 bases from J; bases unmatched to any gene: 5. Germline V gene data show CDR1 as MGHRA and CDR2 as YSYEKL. The CDR3 covers 16 residues. As DNA, the CDR3 is TGCGCCAGCAGCCAGGTAGCGGGGGGGAGGCAAGAGACCCAGTACTTC. Its protein product is CASSQVAGGRQETQYF.

The chain employs TRBV6-6 and TRBJ1-5, with 8 positions matching TRBD1. Germline CDR1 reads MNHNY; CDR2 reads SVGAGI (reference sequence). The V and J ends lost 6 bases and 6 bases, in that order; junction bases with no gene match: 7. This CDR3 comprises 14 residues. CDR3 protein: CASRITGGSQPQHF. The DNA for the CDR3 is TGTGCCAGCAGGATAACAGGGGGAAGTCAGCCCCAGCATTTT.

The gene calls are TRBV7-6 and TRBJ1-4; no definite D call. V lost 5 bases and J lost 5, with 15 bases in between. The CDR3 runs 15 residues. Germline V lookup: CDR1 SGHVS, CDR2 FNYEAQ. CDR3 sequence (DNA): TGTGCCAGCAGCCCCAGGACTAGCCCGAATGAAAAACTGTTTTTT. This gives the protein CASSPRTSPNEKLFF.

The chain is built from TRBV6-2 or TRBV6-3 and TRBJ2-3, with D possibly being TRBD2 (5 bases). The CDR3 is made up of 16 amino acids. Germline lookup yields CDR1 MNHEY and CDR2 SVGEGT. Trimming cost V 6 bases and J 2 bases, with 18 bases left between them. CDR3 loop: CASSVRTHSPTDTQYF. The CDR3 coding sequence is TGTGCCAGCAGCGTGCGGACTCACTCCCCCACAGATACGCAGTATTTT.

The genes are TRBV6-6 and TRBJ1-5; a possible D gene is TRBD1 (6 bases). V was cut by 5 bases and J by 1 base, with 12 bases left in between. CDR1 is MNHNY, CDR2 SVGAGI, per germline (reference sequence). The CDR3 has 15 residues. CDR3 coding DNA: TGTGCCAGCAGTACAGACAGGCGAAGCAATCAGCCCCAGCATTTT. It codes for CASSTDRRSNQPQHF.

The chain uses TRBV15 and TRBJ1-1; no clear D. Germline V gene lookup returns CDR1 LNHNV and CDR2 YYDKDF (reference sequence). The germline V and J ends were trimmed by 1 base and 1 base, with 10 bases remaining between them. The CDR3 totals 15 residues. The CDR3 nucleotides are TGTGCCACCAGCAGAGGGGAGGCAACGAACACTGAAGCTTTCTTT. It translates to CATSRGEATNTEAFF.

The table lists this clonotype with a few counts. The chain employs TRBV5-5 and TRBJ2-5; D tentatively fits TRBD1 or TRBD2 (5 bases each). The CDR3 has 15 residues. Germline V gene data show CDR1 as SGHKS and CDR2 as YYEKEE (reference sequence). Trimming removed 0 bases from V and 3 bases from J, with 12 bases in between. The CDR3 sequence: CASSLGEQGEETQYF. DNA for the CDR3: TGTGCCAGCAGCTTGGGGGAGCAGGGAGAAGAGACCCAGTACTTC.

The genes are TRBV11-3 and TRBJ2-3, with D possibly TRBD2 on 6 matching bases. CDR1 and CDR2 from the germline V gene are SGHNT and YENEEA. Trimming shortened V by 5 bases and J by 4 bases, and 13 bases separated the two germline ends. The CDR3 contains 14 residues. The CDR3 nucleotides read TGTGCCAGCAGCCCACGGGGGTACGCAGATACGCAGTATTTT. Protein product: CASSPRGYADTQYF. The whole variable domain, remainder taken from reference TRBV11-3 and TRBJ2-3, is EAGVVQSPRYKIIEKKQPVAFWCNPISGHNTLYWYLQNLGQGPELLIRYENEEAVDDSQLPKDRFSAERLKGVDSTLKIQPAELGDSAVYLCASSPRGYADTQYFGPGTRLTVL.

The chain employs TRBV7-6 and TRBJ2-5; D might be TRBD2 (7 bases). This CDR3 has 15 amino acids. V lost 7 bases to trimming and J lost 4 bases, with 19 bases between them. The germline V gene has CDR1 SGHVS and CDR2 FNYEAQ. CDR3 sequence reads: CASKTRTRGGETQYF. The DNA of the CDR3 is TGTGCCAGCAAAACACGGACTAGGGGGGGAGAGACCCAGTACTTC.

This clonotype has just a few counts. The V gene is TRBV12-3 or TRBV12-4, the J gene TRBJ2-6, with TRBD1 as a possible D gene (6 bases). The ends were cut back, 6 bases at V and 2 bases at J, with 11 bases in the middle. The CDR3 totals 15 residues. The CDR3 DNA follows: TGTGCCAGCAGCCCTACAGGGACTGGGGCCAACGTCCTGACTTTC. It is translated as CASSPTGTGANVLTF.

This clonotype has just a few counts. This chain joins TRBV27 and TRBJ1-2; D gene ambiguous. The CDR3 length is 16 residues. The V gene lost 4 bases and the J gene lost 0 bases, with 15 bases spanning the gap. The V gene's germline CDR1 is MNHEY and CDR2 SMNVEV (reference sequence). CDR3 DNA sequence: TGTGCCAGCAGTTCCGTCCCGACTTATACTAACTATGGCTACACCTTC. Its translation: CASSSVPTYTNYGYTF.

The chain couples TRBV29-1 to TRBJ1-4; tentative D call: TRBD1 (5 bases). CDR3 size: 14 residues. CDR1 and CDR2 from the germline V gene are SQVTM and ANQGSEA. Trimming removed 8 bases from V and 7 bases from J, with 20 bases in between. The CDR3 coding sequence is TGCAGCTTCGGGGGGATCGGGGGGGGTGAAAAACTGTTTTTT. Encoded protein: CSFGGIGGGEKLFF.

The CDR3 nucleotides read TGTGCCAGCAGTTTTTCCAGTGGCTATGGCTACACCTTC. It codes for CASSFSSGYGYTF. This rearrangement joins TRBV12-3 or TRBV12-4 to TRBJ1-2, with D unclear. The CDR3 runs 13 residues. Trimming stripped 3 bases from V and 4 bases from J, with 9 bases between.

This clonotype was observed a handful of times. The chain has TRBV5-5 and TRBJ2-3, with 7 bases matching TRBD2. The CDR3 is made up of 15 amino acids. Germline CDR1 is SGHKS and CDR2 is YYEKEE (reference sequence). V shed 3 bases, J shed 6 bases, and the junction held 10 bases outside the gene matches. CDR3 amino acids: CASSWERDPGDTQYF. The CDR3 DNA is TGTGCCAGCAGCTGGGAGCGGGACCCCGGCGATACGCAGTATTTT.

This clonotype appeared a few times. V and J are TRBV7-2 and TRBJ2-7; 9 nucleotides line up with TRBD1. Germline CDR1 reads SGHTA; CDR2 reads FQGNSA. The ends lost 5 bases at V and 4 bases at J; junction bases unmatched: 9. The CDR3 is 15 amino acids. As DNA, the CDR3 is TGTGCCAGCAGCATCGGGACAGGGAATACGTACGAGCAGTACTTC. It yields the protein CASSIGTGNTYEQYF.

CDR3 protein: CASSPRQRTYEQYF. The CDR3 DNA reads as TGTGCCAGCAGCCCCCGCCAAAGGACCTACGAGCAGTACTTC. The chain joins TRBV7-6 to TRBJ2-7, with unresolved D. Per the germline V gene, CDR1 is SGHVS and CDR2 is FNYEAQ. This CDR3 is 14 amino acids long. The V gene lost 5 bases and the J gene lost 2 bases, with 13 bases spanning the gap.

The J gene is TRBJ2-7, the V gene TRBV20-1; D is possibly TRBD1 or TRBD2 (5 bases each). The CDR3 contains 13 residues. Germline loops: CDR1 DFQATT, CDR2 SNEGSKA (reference sequence). Trimming removed 5 bases at V and 3 bases at J, with 14 bases between. CDR3 DNA: TGCAGTGCTGAAGGGACCAAAATCTACGAGCAGTACTTC. This encodes CSAEGTKIYEQYF.

This clonotype was recorded many times. The chain employs TRBV7-2 and TRBJ2-7; 11 bases are shared with TRBD2. V shed 4 bases and J 1 base; nucleotides not matched to a gene: 3. Germline V gene data show CDR1 as SGHTA and CDR2 as FQGNSA. The CDR3 is 15 amino acids. CDR3 DNA sequence: TGTGCCAGCAGCTCGGGACTAGCGGCTTCCTACGAGCAGTACTTC. Protein sequence: CASSSGLAASYEQYF. Based on the CDR3 plus reference TRBV7-2 and TRBJ2-7, the full variable domain is GAGVSQSPSNKVTEKGKDVELRCDPISGHTALYWYRQSLGQGLEFLIYFQGNSAPDKSGLPSDRFSAERTGGSVSTLTIQRTQQEDSAVYLCASSSGLAASYEQYFGPGTRLTVT.

In its sample, this clonotype was seen a few times. V gene TRBV7-6 combines with J gene TRBJ1-5; 7 positions match TRBD1. This CDR3 contains 15 residues. After removal of 0 bases from V and 7 bases from J, the junction contained 6 bases not matched to a gene. Germline V CDR1 and CDR2: SGHVS, FNYEAQ. DNA of the CDR3: TGTGCCAGCAGCTTAGCCCCGGACAGGAACCAGCCCCAGCATTTT. Translation: CASSLAPDRNQPQHF.

This clonotype has only a few counts. As DNA, the CDR3 is TGTGCCAGCAGCCCCGGGACAGGAGATGGTGGCTACACCTTC. Amino acids: CASSPGTGDGGYTF. The J gene is TRBJ1-2, the V gene TRBV7-8, with 8 bases aligning to TRBD1. This CDR3 is built from 14 residues. CDR1 is SGHVS, CDR2 FQNEAQ, per germline. The V and J ends lost 5 bases and 7 bases, in that order; junction bases with no gene match: 9.

The chain couples TRBV11-3 to TRBJ2-1; D remains unclear. This CDR3 comprises 13 residues. Germline loops: CDR1 SGHNT, CDR2 YENEEA. Trimming left V 1 base short and J 9 bases short, with 10 bases between. DNA for the CDR3: TGTGCCAGCAGCTTAGTTAGAGACGGTGAGCAGTTCTTC. It yields the protein CASSLVRDGEQFF.